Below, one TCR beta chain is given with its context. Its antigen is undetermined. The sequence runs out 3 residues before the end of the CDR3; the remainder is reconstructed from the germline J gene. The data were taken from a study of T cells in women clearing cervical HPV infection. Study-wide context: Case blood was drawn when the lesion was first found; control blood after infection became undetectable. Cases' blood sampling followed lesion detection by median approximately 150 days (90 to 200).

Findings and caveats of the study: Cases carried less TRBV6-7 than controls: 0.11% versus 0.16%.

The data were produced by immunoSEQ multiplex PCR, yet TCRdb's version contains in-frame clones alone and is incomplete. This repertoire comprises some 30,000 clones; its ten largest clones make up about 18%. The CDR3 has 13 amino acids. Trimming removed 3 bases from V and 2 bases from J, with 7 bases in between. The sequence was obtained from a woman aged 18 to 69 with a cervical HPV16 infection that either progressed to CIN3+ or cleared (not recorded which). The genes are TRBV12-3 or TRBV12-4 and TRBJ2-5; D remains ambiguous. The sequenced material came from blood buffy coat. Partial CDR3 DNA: TGTGCCAGCAGTTTTGTCCAGCAAGAGACC. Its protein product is CASSFVQQET. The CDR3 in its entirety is CASSFVQQETQYF.